The clone carrying this TCR beta chain showed up just once. The data derive from a study of tumor-infiltrating lymphocytes in oesophageal squamous cell carcinoma. A single record per CDR3 protein comes from TCRdb applying MiXCR to the PCR reads. The table has 24,000 or so distinct CDR3 sequences, more than 30% seen once; the top ten hold 20% to 25%. This CDR3 has 8 residues. CDR1 and CDR2 from the germline V gene are LGHNA and YNFKEQ. This receptor was obtained from a male donor with esophageal squamous cell carcinoma. Input material: esophageal tumor tissue. The chain carries TRBV4-2 and TRBJ2-7; the match to TRBD1 covers 8 bases. The chain's CDR3 is CASSRDRV. CDR3 bases: TGTGCCAGCAGCCGGGACAGGGTC.